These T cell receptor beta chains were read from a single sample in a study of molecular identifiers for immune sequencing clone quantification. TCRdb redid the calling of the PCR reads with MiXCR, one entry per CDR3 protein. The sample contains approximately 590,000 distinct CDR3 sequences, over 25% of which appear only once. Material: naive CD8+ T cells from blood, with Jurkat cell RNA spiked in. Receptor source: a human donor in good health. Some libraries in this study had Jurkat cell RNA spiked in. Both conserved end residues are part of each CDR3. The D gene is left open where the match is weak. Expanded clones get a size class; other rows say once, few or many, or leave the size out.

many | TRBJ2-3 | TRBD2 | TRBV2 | CASSGTSGRRGTDTQYF | TGTGCCAGCAGTGGGACTAGCGGGAGACGGGGCACAGATACGCAGTATTTT
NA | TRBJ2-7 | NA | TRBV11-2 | CASSILRGVEQYF | TGTGCCAGCAGCATACTAAGAGGGGTCGAGCAGTACTTC
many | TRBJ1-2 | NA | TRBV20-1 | CSARDWAEIYGYTF | TGCAGTGCTAGAGATTGGGCGGAAATCTATGGCTACACCTTC
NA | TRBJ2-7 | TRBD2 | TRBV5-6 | CASSLDPGLAFTYEQYF | TGTGCCAGCAGCTTGGACCCGGGACTAGCGTTTACCTACGAGCAGTACTTC
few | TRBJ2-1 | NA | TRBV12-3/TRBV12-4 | CAAGGPREQFF | TGTGCCGCTGGGGGTCCGCGGGAGCAGTTCTTC
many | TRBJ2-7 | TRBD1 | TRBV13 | CASSKGQGDREQYF | TGTGCCAGCAGCAAGGGACAGGGGGATAGAGAGCAGTACTTC
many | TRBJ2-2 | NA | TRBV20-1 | CSARESFSVSTGELFF | TGCAGTGCTAGAGAAAGTTTCAGCGTGAGCACCGGGGAGCTGTTTTTT
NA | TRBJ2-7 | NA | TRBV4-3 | CASSQVPTTTYEQYF | TGCGCCAGCAGCCAAGTCCCCACTACCACCTACGAGCAGTACTTC
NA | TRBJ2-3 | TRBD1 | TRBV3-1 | CASSQEVRGSAWDTQYF | TGTGCCAGCAGCCAAGAAGTCAGGGGGTCCGCATGGGATACGCAGTATTTT
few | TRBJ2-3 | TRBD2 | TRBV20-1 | CSASEKPLAGAADTQYF | TGCAGTGCTAGTGAAAAACCCCTAGCGGGAGCCGCAGATACGCAGTATTTT
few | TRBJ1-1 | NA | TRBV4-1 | CASSQVQHTEAFF | TGCGCCAGCAGCCAAGTACAGCACACTGAAGCTTTCTTT
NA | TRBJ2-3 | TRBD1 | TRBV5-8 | CASGTGGPRDTQYF | TGTGCCAGCGGAACAGGGGGGCCGCGGGATACGCAGTATTTT
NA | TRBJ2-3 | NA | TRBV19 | CASSSLGTWVNDTQYF | TGTGCCAGTAGTTCCCTCGGGACATGGGTTAACGATACGCAGTATTTT
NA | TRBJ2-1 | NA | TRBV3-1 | CASSQAAQGKHEQFF | TGTGCCAGCAGCCAAGCCGCCCAGGGTAAGCATGAGCAGTTCTTC
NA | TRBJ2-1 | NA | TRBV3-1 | CASSQDGISSHNEQFF | TGTGCCAGCAGCCAAGATGGCATTAGCTCCCACAATGAGCAGTTCTTC
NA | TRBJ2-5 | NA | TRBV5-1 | CASSLGVVFSSLGETQYF | TGCGCCAGCAGCTTGGGGGTCGTCTTCTCATCACTAGGGGAGACCCAGTACTTC
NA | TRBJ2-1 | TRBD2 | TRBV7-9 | CASNFRLAGEGEQFF | TGTGCCAGCAACTTCAGACTAGCGGGAGAGGGTGAGCAGTTCTTC
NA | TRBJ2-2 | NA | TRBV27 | CASSPGTNFGELFF | TGTGCCAGCAGTCCCGGGACAAACTTCGGGGAGCTGTTTTTT
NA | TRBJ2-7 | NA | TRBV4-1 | CASSRVRDHYEQYF | TGCGCCAGCAGCCGAGTCAGGGACCACTACGAGCAGTACTTC
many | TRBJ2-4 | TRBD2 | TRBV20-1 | CSARGRTLAGVFKNIQYF | TGCAGTGCTAGAGGACGGACCCTAGCGGGAGTCTTTAAGAACATTCAGTACTTC
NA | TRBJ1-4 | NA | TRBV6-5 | CASSYSIRGNEKLFF | TGTGCCAGCAGTTACTCGATCAGGGGAAATGAAAAACTGTTTTTT
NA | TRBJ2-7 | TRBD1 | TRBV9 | CASSAATTGNEQYF | TGTGCCAGCAGCGCCGCCACGACAGGGAACGAGCAGTACTTC
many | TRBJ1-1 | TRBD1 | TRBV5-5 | CASSEPGGFTEAFF | TGTGCCAGCAGCGAACCAGGGGGCTTTACTGAAGCTTTCTTT
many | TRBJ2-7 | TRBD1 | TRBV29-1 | CSVSTGGYEQYF | TGCAGCGTCTCCACAGGGGGCTACGAGCAGTACTTC